This T cell receptor beta chain derives from a study of shared clonotypes between healthy human individuals. In the CD4+ fraction, cells were divided into CD45RA+ naive and CD45RA-negative memory subsets. Study outcomes and limitations: Richness estimates generally favored naive over memory subsets.

A remark on this clone: As yet, its antigen is unknown. This sample includes further DNA sequences coding for the same CDR3.

Using immunoSEQ multiplex PCR, the repertoire was profiled, and TCRdb retains in-frame clones only, with some absent. The table shows 2.5 million or so clones, with around nine tenths occurring only once. Sequenced sample: naive CD4+ T cells sorted from blood. Subset in this sample: CD45RA+ positively selected. The sequence was collected from a man aged 18 to 30 in good health.

CDR3 in amino acids: CASSPGTGNYGYTF. DNA for the CDR3: TGCGCCAGCAGCCCTGGAACGGGTAACTATGGCTACACCTTC. This chain joins TRBV5-1 and TRBJ1-2; D is uncertain. The CDR3 is 14 residues long. Per the germline V gene, CDR1 is SGHRS and CDR2 is YFSETQ. V was trimmed by 4 bases and J by 1 base, leaving 11 bases between them.